The 10 T cell receptor beta chains presented below share a single source sample, sequenced in a study of blood T cell repertoires in COVID-19. Data came from immunoSEQ multiplex PCR; TCRdb stores just in-frame clones and leaves some out. The sample contains 65,000 to 75,000 clones, roughly 90% of which appear only once. Sequences were obtained from peripheral blood. These TCRs come from a man aged 50-60 years with active COVID-19.

The V and J genes are TRBV5-1 and TRBJ2-2; 7 nucleotides align to TRBD2. The CDR3 has 14 amino acids. Per germline, CDR1 SGHRS and CDR2 YFSETQ. Trimming cost V 5 bases and J 5 bases; bases outside gene matches: 6. CDR3 sequence reads: CASSVGGRTGELFF. DNA for the CDR3: TGCGCCAGCAGTGTTGGCGGGAGAACCGGGGAGCTGTTTTTT.

This rearrangement joins TRBV11-3 to TRBJ2-5; D ambiguous. The CDR3 consists of 15 residues. The V end lost 2 bases, the J end lost 0 bases, and 10 bases lay between the germline ends. Germline CDR1 is SGHNT and CDR2 is YENEEA. This CDR3 is CASSLIAGHQETQYF. Here the CDR3 DNA reads TGTGCCAGCAGCTTAATCGCAGGCCACCAAGAGACCCAGTACTTC. The entire variable domain, with the rest obtained from reference TRBV11-3 and TRBJ2-5, is as follows: EAGVVQSPRYKIIEKKQPVAFWCNPISGHNTLYWYLQNLGQGPELLIRYENEEAVDDSQLPKDRFSAERLKGVDSTLKIQPAELGDSAVYLCASSLIAGHQETQYFGPGTRLLVL.

The J gene is TRBJ2-1, the V gene TRBV5-4; D uncertain. From germline, CDR1 is SGHNT and CDR2 YYREEE (reference sequence). V lost 7 bases, J lost 1 base, and 12 bases lay in between. The CDR3 spans 14 residues. The CDR3 DNA follows: TGTGCCAGCTCTTTGACACCATCCTACAATGAGCAGTTCTTC. This gives the protein CASSLTPSYNEQFF.

J is TRBJ2-2 and V is TRBV3-1 (or the pseudogene TRBV3-2), with 9 bases matching TRBD2. V was pared by 0 bases and J by 13 bases, with 6 bases of the junction left unmatched. This CDR3 is 14 amino acids long. Germline CDR1 and CDR2: LGHDT and YNNKEL (reference sequence). The DNA of the CDR3 is TGTGCCAGCAGCCAAGATCGGAGCGGGAGGAGGCTGTTTTTT. Translated: CASSQDRSGRRLFF.

The V gene is TRBV7-8, the J gene TRBJ1-2; 12 nucleotides line up with TRBD1. The CDR3 totals 16 residues. Germline lookup yields CDR1 SGHVS and CDR2 FQNEAQ. The junction had 12 bases not matched to a gene; V was cut back by 5 bases and J by 8 bases. Written as DNA, the CDR3 is TGTGCCAGCAGCCCGGGACAGGGGGCATTAGGAGGCGGCTACACCTTC. It codes for CASSPGQGALGGGYTF.

The V and J genes are TRBV9 and TRBJ1-1; a weak D match, TRBD1 (5 bases). The CDR3 has 13 residues. Trimming pared 8 bases from V and 2 bases from J, leaving 13 bases between. CDR1 is SGDLS, CDR2 YYNGEE, per germline. The chain's CDR3 is CASGSGGNTEAFF. The DNA of the CDR3 is TGTGCCAGTGGGTCGGGGGGAAACACTGAAGCTTTCTTT. Looking up the rest from reference TRBV9 and TRBJ1-1 gives the full variable domain: DSGVTQTPKHLITATGQRVTLRCSPRSGDLSVYWYQQSLDQGLQFLIQYYNGEERAKGNILERFSAQQFPDLHSELNLSSLELGDSALYFCASGSGGNTEAFFGQGTRLTVV.

The rearrangement uses TRBV28 and TRBJ2-7, with 12 positions matching TRBD2. The trim removed 6 bases at V and 1 base at J, leaving 4 bases unmatched. CDR1 and CDR2 from the germline V gene are MDHEN and SYDVKM. The CDR3 extends over 15 amino acids. This CDR3 reads CASRRTSGGSYEQYF. The CDR3 DNA follows: TGTGCCAGCAGGAGAACTAGCGGGGGGTCCTACGAGCAGTACTTC. The whole variable domain, remainder taken from reference TRBV28 and TRBJ2-7, is DVKVTQSSRYLVKRTGEKVFLECVQDMDHENMFWYRQDPGLGLRLIYFSYDVKMKEKGDIPEGYSVSREKKERFSLILESASTNQTSMYLCASRRTSGGSYEQYFGPGTRLTVT.

The chain employs TRBV18 and TRBJ1-1; D might be TRBD1 (6 bases). Germline V gene data show CDR1 as KGHSH and CDR2 as LQKENI. CDR3 size: 17 residues. With 2 bases removed from V and 2 bases from J, the gap between germline ends came to 18 bases. DNA for the CDR3: TGTGCCAGCTCACCAAGGCCGCTCGGGACACAAAACACTGAAGCTTTCTTT. Amino acids: CASSPRPLGTQNTEAFF.

This chain uses TRBV19 with TRBJ1-2, with D perhaps TRBD1 (6 bases). Between the trimmed V and J ends, which lost 4 bases and 4 bases, there was a span of 13 bases. Germline CDR1 LNHDA, CDR2 SQIVND (reference sequence). The CDR3 is 14 residues long. This chain's CDR3 is CASSTEQGFYGYTF. The CDR3 DNA sequence: TGTGCCAGTAGTACCGAACAGGGATTCTATGGCTACACCTTC.

The V call is TRBV5-1, the J call TRBJ2-5; tentatively, D is TRBD2 (7 bases). The CDR3 consists of 14 residues. V lost 0 bases and J lost 5, with 11 bases in between. Germline loops: CDR1 SGHRS, CDR2 YFSETQ. CDR3 residues: CASSLVGGHETQYF. CDR3 sequence (DNA): TGCGCCAGCAGCTTGGTCGGGGGGCATGAGACCCAGTACTTC.